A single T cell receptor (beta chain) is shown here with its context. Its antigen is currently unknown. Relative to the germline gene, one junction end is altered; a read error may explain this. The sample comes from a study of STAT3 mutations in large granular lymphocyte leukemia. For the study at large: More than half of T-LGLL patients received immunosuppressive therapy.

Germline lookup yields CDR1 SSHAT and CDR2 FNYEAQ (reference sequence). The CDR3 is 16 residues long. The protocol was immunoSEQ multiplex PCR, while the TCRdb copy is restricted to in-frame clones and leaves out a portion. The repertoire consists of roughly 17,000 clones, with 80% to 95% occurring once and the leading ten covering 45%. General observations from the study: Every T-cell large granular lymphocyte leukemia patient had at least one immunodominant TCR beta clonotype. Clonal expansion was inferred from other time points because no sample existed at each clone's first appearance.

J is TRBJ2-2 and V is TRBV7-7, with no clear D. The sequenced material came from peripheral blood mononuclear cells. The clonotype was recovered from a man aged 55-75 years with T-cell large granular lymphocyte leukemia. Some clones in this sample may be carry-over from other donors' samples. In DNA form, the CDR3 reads TGTGCTAGCAGCAAGATACCGGGCCCAAACACCGGGGAGCTGTTTTTT. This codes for CASSKIPGPNTGELFF.